The rows below give T cell receptor beta chains drawn from one sample of a study of CD8 T cells in ankylosing spondylitis. TCRdb passed the 5' RACE reads through MiXCR, listing each CDR3 protein once. The sample consists of fewer than 400,000 distinct CDR3 sequences, roughly 14% of them appearing once. The sequencing sample was made of blood, either unsorted or a sorted T cell fraction (not recorded which). Receptor source: a male donor with ankylosing spondylitis or in good health (not recorded which). Each CDR3 is given with its conserved first and last residue. D genes are given only for firm matches. A clone size is listed for some rows: how often the clone was seen (once, few, many), or a class if it is expanded.

TGCAGCGTTAACGGACTAGCGGGGGGGAGCTCCTACAATGAGCAGTTCTTC	CSVNGLAGGSSYNEQFF	TRBV29-1	TRBJ2-1	TRBD2	few
TGTGCCAGCAGTGAAGGGGCCGTTTCCTACAATGAGCAGTTCTTC	CASSEGAVSYNEQFF	TRBV6-1	TRBJ2-1	-	-
TGTGCCAGCAGTGACCAGGACAGGGTGGGAAGAGGCTACACCTTC	CASSDQDRVGRGYTF	TRBV12-3/TRBV12-4	TRBJ1-2	TRBD1	many
TGCGCCAGCAGTGACGCTGGACAGGGGCGTGCTCAGCCCCAGCATTTT	CASSDAGQGRAQPQHF	TRBV10-2	TRBJ1-5	TRBD1	few
TGTGCCATCAGCGCCACGGGAGATCGATCCGACTACACCTTC	CAISATGDRSDYTF	TRBV10-3	TRBJ1-2	-	few
TGTGCCACCAGTGATGGGGCGGGAAACTCCTACAATGAGCAGTTCTTC	CATSDGAGNSYNEQFF	TRBV24-1	TRBJ2-1	-	few
TGTGCCAGCAGTTACCGGGGTCCCTACGAGCAGTACTTC	CASSYRGPYEQYF	TRBV6-6	TRBJ2-7	-	-
TGTGCCAGCAGCTTGGGGGAAGTAAGCAATCAGCCCCAGCATTTT	CASSLGEVSNQPQHF	TRBV7-9	TRBJ1-5	-	few
TGTGCCAGCAGTCCTGAAGGCGGTTACACCGGGGAGCTGTTTTTT	CASSPEGGYTGELFF	TRBV2	TRBJ2-2	-	-
TGTGCCAGCAGCGGAGGGGTTTTGCGGGATATCGAGACAGATACGCAGTATTTT	CASSGGVLRDIETDTQYF	TRBV11-2	TRBJ2-3	-	-
TGCGCCAGCAGCCCCGGGTCAGGGGGGTCCACCGGGGAGCTGTTTTTT	CASSPGSGGSTGELFF	TRBV5-1	TRBJ2-2	-	few
TGCAGCCCTTTGGACTCGACCAAAAACATTCAGTACTTC	CSPLDSTKNIQYF	TRBV20-1	TRBJ2-4	-	-
TGCAGTGCTAGAGATGATTACGGCTACACCTTC	CSARDDYGYTF	TRBV20-1	TRBJ1-2	-	many
TGTGCCAGCAGCGCCGCCGCAGGGCTTAAAGAGACCCAGTACTTC	CASSAAAGLKETQYF	TRBV9	TRBJ2-5	-	few
TGCGCCAGCAGCCAACCCGGGACTAGGTTGAAGTTCTTC	CASSQPGTRLKFF	TRBV4-1	TRBJ2-1	TRBD2	-
TGTGCCAGCAGCCCACAGGGGAATCAGCCCCAGCATTTT	CASSPQGNQPQHF	TRBV12-3/TRBV12-4	TRBJ1-5	TRBD1	-
TGTGCCAGCAGCTTGACCCAGGGGTATGAGCAGTTCTTC	CASSLTQGYEQFF	TRBV5-6	TRBJ2-1	-	-
TGCGCCAGCAGCCCGGAAGGGCAGGGGGCGTGGGATACGCAGTATTTT	CASSPEGQGAWDTQYF	TRBV5-1	TRBJ2-3	TRBD1	-
TGTGCCAGCAGCTTGGTTACGGGGAAGAACACCATATATTTT	CASSLVTGKNTIYF	TRBV5-5	TRBJ1-3	-	few
TGCGCCAGCAGCTTGTCAGGTTCTACTGGGGCCAACGTCCTGACTTTC	CASSLSGSTGANVLTF	TRBV5-1	TRBJ2-6	-	few
TGTGCCTGGAGCCAGACAGATAGCAATCAGCCCCAGCATTTT	CAWSQTDSNQPQHF	TRBV30	TRBJ1-5	-	few
TGCAGTGCTGCTTGGACTAGCGAGGGTGAGCAGTTCTTC	CSAAWTSEGEQFF	TRBV20-1	TRBJ2-1	TRBD2	few
TGTGCCAGCAGTTATAGACAGGTCCGCCAAGAGACCCAGTACTTC	CASSYRQVRQETQYF	TRBV12-3/TRBV12-4	TRBJ2-5	-	few
TGCGCCAGCAGCACCGGGACTAGCGCCTACAATGAGCAGTTCTTC	CASSTGTSAYNEQFF	TRBV5-1	TRBJ2-1	TRBD2	many
TGTGCCAGCAGCTTTAAATCGGGGGGTTCTGGAAACACCATATATTTT	CASSFKSGGSGNTIYF	TRBV7-2	TRBJ1-3	-	-
TGTGCCAGCAGGACAGGGGACGAGCAGTACTTC	CASRTGDEQYF	TRBV6-5	TRBJ2-7	TRBD1	-
TGTGCCACCAGTGGGCGGGGAGACCTTAATGAGCAGTTCTTC	CATSGRGDLNEQFF	TRBV24-1	TRBJ2-1	-	-
TGTGCCAGCAGCTTAGTGGGGATCTCTGGAGGGGCCCAGTACTTC	CASSLVGISGGAQYF	TRBV11-2	TRBJ2-5	-	few
TGCAGTGCTAGAGGTTCCCAGAGGGTGAATGAGCAGTTCTTC	CSARGSQRVNEQFF	TRBV20-1	TRBJ2-1	-	-
TGTGCCAGCAGACTATCGAACACCGGGGAGCTGTTTTTT	CASRLSNTGELFF	TRBV6-1	TRBJ2-2	-	few
TGCAGCGTTGGGGTCTTAGGCTCCTACGAGCAGTACTTC	CSVGVLGSYEQYF	TRBV29-1	TRBJ2-7	-	few
TGTGCCAGCAGTTTGTCCCCTGCGGGCACTGAAGCTTTCTTT	CASSLSPAGTEAFF	TRBV12-3/TRBV12-4	TRBJ1-1	-	many
TGTGCCAGCAGTCTATTTTCTAGCCAGGGAGGGTACAATGAGCAGTTCTTC	CASSLFSSQGGYNEQFF	TRBV12-3/TRBV12-4	TRBJ2-1	TRBD2	few
TGTGCCAGCAGCGTCGGACTGATCCAAGAGACCCAGTACTTC	CASSVGLIQETQYF	TRBV9	TRBJ2-5	-	few
TGTGCCAGCAGCCCGATATCGAACACTGAAGCTTTCTTT	CASSPISNTEAFF	TRBV3-1	TRBJ1-1	-	-
TGTGCCAGCAGCCAGGGAAGGACAGGGGCGGTGTACGAGCAGTACTTC	CASSQGRTGAVYEQYF	TRBV14	TRBJ2-7	TRBD1	many
TGTGCCAGCTCACCCTTCTTGGCGCGTGCCAAGGGGTCCTACAATGAGCAGTTCTTC	CASSPFLARAKGSYNEQFF	TRBV18	TRBJ2-1	-	-
TGTGCCAGCAGTGAGCCCCCTTTCCAAGAGACCCAGTACTTC	CASSEPPFQETQYF	TRBV6-1	TRBJ2-5	-	few
TGTGCCAGCAGCGTAGGTGGTGCAGGGCATAGCTCCTACGAGCAGTACTTC	CASSVGGAGHSSYEQYF	TRBV9	TRBJ2-7	-	-
TGTGCCAGCAGCGCCAGTACTAGCGGGACCTTCACAGATACGCAGTATTTT	CASSASTSGTFTDTQYF	TRBV7-2	TRBJ2-3	TRBD2	many
TGTGCCACCAGTGATTTCTGGCAGAAGAATGAAAAACTGTTTTTT	CATSDFWQKNEKLFF	TRBV24-1	TRBJ1-4	-	many
TGCGCCAGCAGCCACAGTAATCAGCGGAGCTCCTACAATGAGCAGTTCTTC	CASSHSNQRSSYNEQFF	TRBV5-1	TRBJ2-1	-	-
TGTGCCAGCAAATGGACCGGGACTAGCGGGAACACCGGGGAGCTGTTTTTT	CASKWTGTSGNTGELFF	TRBV2	TRBJ2-2	TRBD2	few
TGTGCCATCAGTGAGATAGCTAGGGAGCAGTACTTC	CAISEIAREQYF	TRBV10-3	TRBJ2-7	-	few
TGTGCCAGCAGCCAAGATAGCACCGCCAGCTCCTACAATGAGCAGTTCTTC	CASSQDSTASSYNEQFF	TRBV4-2	TRBJ2-1	-	-
TGTGCCAGCAGCCTCCATCCGGGACGATCCTACGAGCAGTACTTC	CASSLHPGRSYEQYF	TRBV7-2	TRBJ2-7	-	-
TGTGCCAGCAGCTTAACTGCCTCCGGGGAGCTGTTTTTT	CASSLTASGELFF	TRBV5-6	TRBJ2-2	-	-
TGTGCCAGCAGGGAGGGACTAGCGGGGTTGGAGACCCAGTACTTC	CASREGLAGLETQYF	TRBV3-1	TRBJ2-5	TRBD2	-